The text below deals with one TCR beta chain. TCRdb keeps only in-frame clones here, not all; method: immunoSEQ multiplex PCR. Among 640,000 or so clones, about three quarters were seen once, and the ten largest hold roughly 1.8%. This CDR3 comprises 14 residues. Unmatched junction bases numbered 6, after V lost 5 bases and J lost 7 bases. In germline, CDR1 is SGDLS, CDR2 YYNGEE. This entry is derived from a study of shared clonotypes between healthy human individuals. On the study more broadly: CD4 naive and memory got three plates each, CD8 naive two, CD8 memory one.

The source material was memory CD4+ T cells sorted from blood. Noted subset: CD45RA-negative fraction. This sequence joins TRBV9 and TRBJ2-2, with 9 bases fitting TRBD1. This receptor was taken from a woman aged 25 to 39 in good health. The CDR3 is CASRPGQGRGELFF. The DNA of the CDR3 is TGTGCCAGCAGACCGGGACAGGGTCGCGGGGAGCTGTTTTTT.